This T cell receptor beta chain was observed in a study of T cell responses to AZD1222 COVID-19 vaccine. This CDR3 has 15 residues. This table comes from immunoSEQ multiplex PCR, and its TCRdb copy is limited to in-frame clones, with some not included. Here the sample spans 95,000 to 110,000 clones, approximately 90% being singletons. The rearrangement uses TRBV21-1 and TRBJ1-6; TRBD1 reflects the table's D call only, with no check against the DNA. TRBV21-1 is described as a pseudogene. The TCR was taken from an adult in good health. The material was peripheral blood, obtained on day 0 of AZD1222 vaccination. In nucleotides, the CDR3 is TGTGCCAGCAGCAAGGTGGGACAGGGAGTCTCACCCCTCCACTTT. It codes for CASSKVGQGVSPLHF.